This TCR beta chain comes out of a study of T cell repertoires in cytomegalovirus infection. Background on the study: Recently identified HLA-C-restricted CMV epitopes and well-studied HLA-B-restricted CMV epitopes were used by the study. CMV infection plus the matching HLA type was flagged by public TCR beta signatures.

Germline loops: CDR1 DFQATT, CDR2 SNEGSKA (reference sequence). The CDR3 covers 14 residues. V lost 5 bases to trimming and J lost 3 bases, with 16 bases between them. As for this clonotype: Its antigen is undetermined.

General study findings and limits: The ex vivo response showed dominance by HLA-C-restricted CMV-specific TCR beta clonotypes. There were carriers of CMV plus the relevant HLA, and cumulative public TCR beta family frequency identified them.

TCRdb reanalysed the reads using MiXCR and keeps one entry per CDR3 protein. This table has hundreds of thousands of distinct CDR3 sequences, around a third appearing once. The sequence was obtained from a human donor in good health (CMV status not recorded). Some clones in this sample may be carry-over from other donors' samples. The chain joins TRBV20-1 to TRBJ1-2, with a possible D match to TRBD1 (5 bases). Sequenced here: cultured CD8+ T cells from PBMCs, sampled from culture after CMV antigen stimulation. In DNA form, the CDR3 reads TGCAGTGCTGCTAATCACCGGGACCACTATGGCTACACCTTC. Protein product: CSAANHRDHYGYTF.